This TCR beta chain was captured in a study of cytomegalovirus exposure and HLA in healthy donors (dated by TCRdb to the late 2010s). For context, the study as a whole: An earlier analysis of roughly 500 of the donors reported approximately 280 Gb of sequence data and 117 million unique TCR beta sequences obtained from approximately 180 million T cells. An early release covering roughly 600 HLA-typed donors comprised roughly 300 gigabases of sequencing data and 85 million to 100 million unique TCR sequences. Among the roughly 400 genotyped donors, roughly 80% belonged to the genetic ancestry cluster associated with self-reported Caucasian donors. The study aimed to test whether signatures of past pathogen exposure could be identified by cataloging public T cell receptors. The T cell repertoires of under 750 subjects were profiled by immunosequencing and related to cytomegalovirus serostatus. In addition to the first cohort of around 670 subjects, a separate validation cohort of 120 different subjects was used. To predict cytomegalovirus infection status, the study combined high-throughput TCR immunosequencing, statistical association of individual TCRs with disease status, and machine learning. In a later analysis, previously published TCR beta repertoires from fewer than 750 donors were re-analyzed and high-resolution HLA genotyping was added so that TCR occurrence patterns could be studied. In the later analysis, no new phenotypic data were used to find candidate immune exposures; instead, reliance was placed on TCR beta sequences and their occurrence across donors. To decide whether each TCR beta V gene segment behaved as functional or pseudogenic, an earlier analysis of 587 of the donors relied on high-throughput TCR beta sequencing. Donor age, sex, ethnicity and CMV serostatus were compiled together with the repertoire data. A later genetic analysis took genome-wide SNP genotypes for about 55% of the roughly 700 donors and used that subset as a discovery cohort. All discovery cohort repertoires had been generated using a single sequencing platform. HLA typing covered class I and class II loci at four-digit resolution. Typing coverage differed by locus: A, B, C, DRB1 and DQB1 were typed in roughly 620-640 donors, DQA1 in about 510, DPA1 in nearly 610, and DPB1 in just under 490. Several DR-DQ haplotypes were handled as single units for association and clustering because linkage in the cohort was strong. Across some 400 genotyped donors of the cohort, an average of about 240,000 unique TCR beta nucleotide sequences per donor were sequenced, and approximately 19% of those sequences were non-productive.

Turning to this clone: Its antigen is still unknown. No qualities accompany the bases; no much larger clone lies one base away.

The method behind the library was the immunoSEQ multiplex PCR assay. For the multiplex PCR, a mixture combining 60 forward primers for TCR Vbeta segments and 13 reverse primers for TCR Jbeta segments was used. A multiplex PCR assay on genomic DNA amplified the CDR3 region of rearranged TCR beta genes. The Illumina HiSeq System was used to sequence the amplified TCR beta libraries as 87-base-pair reads. Per the authors' processing: A later analysis tallied 75 million to 95 million unique TCR beta chains across the 700 or so repertoires, and approximately 12 million of those chains were shared by two or more donors. Raw reads were error-corrected and collapsed into unique sequences by a nearest-neighbor algorithm in which closely related sequences were merged to remove PCR and sequencing errors. To assign V, D and J gene segments, CDR3 sequences were aligned to IMGT reference sequences. For a sequence to be retained, a match of at least six nucleotides was required to both a V gene segment and a J gene segment. Rearrangements were called productive when the CDR3 lacked stop codons and stayed in frame with V and J; all others were non-productive. CDR3 was defined by IMGT convention, running from the second conserved V-encoded cysteine to the conserved J-encoded phenylalanine. In an earlier analysis of just under 600 of the donors, sequences lacking an unambiguous match to a single V gene segment were excluded. An earlier analysis of around 600 of the donors classified V segments as functional when productive rearrangements were above 56.7% and as segregating when the standard deviation between donors was above 5%. A statistical classification framework was built to diagnose cytomegalovirus status from the catalog of TCR beta chain sequences. V and J gene assignment, in a later analysis, came from comparing TCR nucleotide sequences with IMGT/GENE-DB human TR gene sequences. In a later analysis, CDR3 sequences and most-parsimonious VDJ recombination scenarios were assigned using the TCRdist pipeline. A later analysis defined each TCR beta chain by its CDR3 amino acid sequence plus V-gene family, and excluded reads lacking a unique V-gene family. As a way to deal with suspected cross-contamination and a sequencing artifact, a later analysis dropped under 600 nucleotide sequences that were highly shared and had low generation probability. In a later analysis, a clonal expansion index was calculated for each public chain from normalized within-repertoire ranks of inferred template counts. Generation probabilities in a later analysis came from a VDJ recombination model fitted to out-of-frame rearrangements, and those results were checked against IGoR. A later analysis scored TCR-TCR, TCR-HLA and TCR-CMV co-occurrence with hypergeometric tests, applying a repertoire-size bias correction to TCR pairs. In a later analysis, false discovery rates were estimated by permuting HLA or CMV assignments 20 times. In a later analysis, co-occurring TCRs were grouped using DBSCAN, with TCRdist sequence similarity added in when clustering inside HLA-allele-positive subsets. Repertoires with fewer than 30,000 or more than 120,000 public chains, plus five repertoires with anomalous nucleotide sharing, were excluded from co-occurrence clustering. TCRdb holds this immuneACCESS table with in-frame rearrangements only. Some clones are missing; in checked studies, unresolved V genes explain under half, and the rest has no known cause. The V and J calls and clone size were taken over from that table, and D and trimming were inferred from the DNA. The sample yields 190,000 or so clones; less than 85% were counted once. More than 1.5% of the sample is taken by the ten largest.

Measured from the cysteine to the phenylalanine, the CDR3 is 13 residues long. Only the CDR3 portion is preserved as DNA: 39 bases, with reading frame beginning at the first base. The CDR1 and CDR2 encoded by the germline V gene are SQVTM and ANQGSEA. V and J lose 1 base and 0 bases, and a span of 6 bases separates them. In total, 630 or so healthy bone marrow donors made up the cohort. At the time of sampling, all cohort members were nominally healthy, though unrecorded immune exposures were likely present. The donor tested CMV seropositive and was one of the 289 seropositive cohort members. Every donor gave a peripheral blood sample, and the peripheral blood mononuclear cells from that sample were used for TCR beta sequencing. The Qiagen DNeasy Blood Extraction Kit was used to extract genomic DNA from the blood cell samples. General findings and caveats noted by the study authors: A few of the identified cytomegalovirus-associated TCR beta chains were confirmed in vitro to be specific for cytomegalovirus antigens. Most CMV-associated TCR beta chains appeared to be HLA-restricted in a later analysis, and the HLA associations seemed to be driven largely by CMV exposure. In the study, 150 to 200 TCR beta chains were listed as associated with cytomegalovirus. Most TCR sequences were observed very rarely across donors, whereas some public TCRs were present in many individuals. According to a later genetic analysis, donors in an Asian-associated ancestry cluster had fewer N-insertions in productive TCRs than the approximately 610-donor mean. According to a later analysis, parvovirus B19, influenza, CMV and Epstein-Barr virus appeared linked to several top co-occurrence clusters. Because counts were too low, 15 to 20 rarely observed V segments, including chromosome 9 orphons, were excluded from the earlier analysis of fewer than 650 of the donors. An association between a missense DCLRE1C variant and V-gene and J-gene trimming of TCR beta chains was found in a later genetic analysis and replicated in an independent cohort. The 87-base-pair reads could not distinguish some IMGT-functional V segments, including TRBV6-2 and TRBV6-3, so those segments were excluded. This cohort had only TCR beta chains sequenced, and the lack of alpha or paired-chain data limited which features could be detected. Because HLA typing was unavailable for some donors at each locus, only the typed subset was used in association tests. Strong co-occurrence of HLA alleles, especially DR and DQ, made assigning TCR associations to individual alleles difficult. A later analysis associated 15,000 to 20,000 TCR beta sequences with specific HLA alleles at a false discovery rate of 0.05. In a later analysis, TCR association rates were found to vary across HLA loci, with the most associated TCRs seen for DRB1 alleles and the fewest for HLA-C alleles. The only immune exposure information available for the cohort was CMV serostatus. In a later analysis, HLA-associated TCR beta chains showed more clonal expansion and lower generation probabilities than non-associated chains that were equally common. In both the original and validation cohorts, the classifier was reported to diagnose cytomegalovirus status with high specificity and sensitivity. Correlated functional status among segregating V segments might reflect linkage disequilibrium, but an unknown experimental factor could not be ruled out. A cluster of highly shared sequence variants was judged likely to be a technical artifact of the sequencing pipeline. According to the authors, the approach could potentially be generalized to other disease states and immunological phenotypes. In an earlier analysis of 450 to 750 of the donors, most TCR beta V segments appeared in productive rearrangements about 87% or about 30% of the time, broadly matching IMGT annotations. Roughly uniform sequencing depth across donors was assumed in presence/absence analyses, although this assumption may not hold. A further reported finding was that TCR beta sequences accurately predicted the HLA-A and HLA-B alleles for most subjects in the first cohort.

The sequence was obtained from a girl aged 5-17 years in good health and CMV-seropositive. Sample: PBMCs. The chain is assembled from TRBV29-1 and TRBJ1-1; the D gene cannot be resolved reliably. The nucleotide sequence reads TGCAGCGTTGAAGGTCCGTTGAACACTGAAGCTTTCTTT. Its product reads: CSVEGPLNTEAFF.